This TCR beta chain was captured by sequencing in a study of T cell responses to AZD1222 COVID-19 vaccine. Sequenced by immunoSEQ multiplex PCR; TCRdb stores in-frame clones only, minus some. Of about 140,000 clones detected, 80% to 95% appear once; the ten largest clones hold around 1.3%. Notes on the study in general: Donors in the cohort were predominantly white British and more often female, and clonal diversity was possibly underestimated.

With regard to this clone: The target antigen is unknown. Other DNA sequences in the sample encode the same CDR3.

Germline assignment: CDR1 GTSNPN and CDR2 SVGIG (reference sequence). This CDR3 comprises 12 residues. The ends were cut back, 4 bases at V and 5 bases at J, with 11 bases in the middle. The rearrangement links TRBV30 to TRBJ1-1; D uncertain. The sequences come from peripheral blood, collected on day 0 of AZD1222 vaccination. This TCR derives from an adult in good health. CDR3 sequence reads: CAWTPGNTEAFF. As DNA, the CDR3 is TGTGCCTGGACGCCGGGGAATACTGAAGCTTTCTTT.